A single sample is the source of the 15 T cell receptor beta chains below, sequenced in a study of control samples from healthy donors and cancer patients. Assay: immunoSEQ multiplex PCR; the TCRdb copy retains only in-frame clones and omits some. The sample has about 130,000 clones; about 90% are singletons. Sequenced: PBMCs. The receptors originated from a man between 45 and 60 years old with head and neck cancer.

V and J are TRBV24-1 and TRBJ2-5; 9 nucleotides align to TRBD2. This CDR3 region has 14 residues. The germline CDR1 and CDR2 sequences are KGHDR and SFDVKD. The V and J ends lost 5 bases and 3 bases, in that order; junction bases with no gene match: 3. CDR3 in amino acids: CATSASGTEETQYF. The CDR3 bases are TGTGCCACCAGTGCTAGCGGGACGGAAGAGACCCAGTACTTC.

This chain connects TRBV5-4 to TRBJ2-7; D may correspond to TRBD1 or TRBD2 (7 bases each). This CDR3 has 15 residues. In germline, CDR1 is SGHNT, CDR2 YYREEE (reference sequence). Trimming shortened V by 4 bases and J by 4 bases, and 18 bases separated the two germline ends. The CDR3 nucleotides are TGTGCCAGCAGCCAGGGGGGGGAGGGCACTTACGAGCAGTACTTC. It is translated as CASSQGGEGTYEQYF. Together with reference TRBV5-4 and TRBJ2-7, the CDR3 gives the full variable domain: ETGVTQSPTHLIKTRGQQVTLRCSSQSGHNTVSWYQQALGQGPQFIFQYYREEENGRGNFPPRFSGLQFPNYSSELNVNALELDDSALYLCASSQGGEGTYEQYFGPGTRLTVT.

The chain has TRBV13 and TRBJ1-4; possibly TRBD1 for D (5 bases). Deletions cut 3 bases from V and 8 bases from J, with 16 bases between. The CDR3 contains 15 residues. Germline CDR1 PRHDT, CDR2 FYEKMQ (reference sequence). The CDR3 nucleotides are TGTGCCAGCAGCTTCGCCGGGACGGAGGAGGAAAAACTGTTTTTT. Translating gives CASSFAGTEEEKLFF.

The chain joins TRBV27 to TRBJ2-5; 7 bases fit TRBD2. The CDR3 has 13 residues. The germline gives CDR1 MNHEY, CDR2 SMNVEV (reference sequence). Trimming cost V 6 bases and J 5 bases; bases outside gene matches: 6. The CDR3 nucleotides read TGTGCCAGCAGCCCGACTAGCTGGGAGACCCAGTACTTC. It yields the protein CASSPTSWETQYF.

This clone has just one count. The gene calls are TRBV19 and TRBJ2-7; D uncertain. The CDR3 covers 12 residues. Germline V gene data show CDR1 as LNHDA and CDR2 as SQIVND (reference sequence). Trimming left V 5 bases short and J 5 bases short, with 10 bases between. CDR3 nucleotide sequence: TGTGCCAGTAGTCCAACGCACGACGAGCAGTACTTC. It yields the protein CASSPTHDEQYF.

This chain connects TRBV7-3 to TRBJ1-1; D is uncertain. The germline CDR1 and CDR2 sequences are SGHTA and FQGTGA. Trimming took 0 bases from V and 3 from J, leaving 5 bases between them. The CDR3 is 13 residues long. The CDR3 loop reads CASSLTTYTEAFF. DNA of the CDR3: TGTGCCAGCAGCTTAACCACTTACACTGAAGCTTTCTTT. Drawing the rest from reference TRBV7-3 and TRBJ1-1, the complete variable domain is GAGVSQTPSNKVTEKGKYVELRCDPISGHTALYWYRQSLGQGPEFLIYFQGTGAADDSGLPNDRFFAVRPEGSVSTLKIQRTERGDSAVYLCASSLTTYTEAFFGQGTRLTVV.

This sequence joins TRBV20-1 and TRBJ1-5; D ambiguous. CDR1 and CDR2 (germline): DFQATT, SNEGSKA (reference sequence). CDR3 length: 15 residues. The V and J ends lost 3 bases and 3 bases respectively, with 15 bases between them. CDR3 residues: CSASRSVPYNQPQHF. The CDR3 DNA is TGCAGTGCTAGTAGGTCAGTCCCTTACAATCAGCCCCAGCATTTT.

The rearrangement links TRBV5-8 to TRBJ1-6; the match to TRBD1 covers 7 bases. The CDR3 covers 17 residues. V lost 3 bases and J lost 7; bases outside the gene matches: 13. Per the germline V gene, CDR1 is SGHTS and CDR2 is YDEGEE. The CDR3 coding sequence is TGTGCCAGCAGCTCGTACTGGACAGGCGGAGGGAATTCACCCCTCCACTTT. It specifies CASSSYWTGGGNSPLHF.

The V gene is TRBV5-6, the J gene TRBJ1-1; no reliable D call. The CDR3 covers 13 residues. Germline CDR1 is SGHDT and CDR2 is YYEEEE. Trimming shortened V by 4 bases and J by 3 bases, and 10 bases separated the two germline ends. The CDR3 here is CASSQLVDTEAFF. DNA of the CDR3: TGTGCCAGCAGCCAACTCGTTGACACTGAAGCTTTCTTT.

This rearrangement joins TRBV5-1 to TRBJ2-2; D is perhaps TRBD1 (6 bases). Germline-derived CDR1 and CDR2 are SGHRS and YFSETQ. Deletions cut 7 bases from V and 2 bases from J, with 9 bases between. This CDR3 has 13 amino acids. DNA for the CDR3: TGCGCCAGCCACAGGGAAAACACCGGGGAGCTGTTTTTT. This translates into CASHRENTGELFF.

The chain combines TRBV19 with TRBJ2-1, with 9 bases fitting TRBD1. The germline V gene encodes CDR1 LNHDA and CDR2 SQIVND (reference sequence). This CDR3 has 13 amino acids. Trimming took 7 bases from V and 5 from J; bases not matched to a gene: 3. This CDR3 is CASTGTGHNEQFF. The DNA for the CDR3 is TGTGCCAGTACCGGGACAGGGCACAATGAGCAGTTCTTC.

This clone appeared a few times. The chain recombines TRBV29-1 with TRBJ2-7; 8 bases map to TRBD2. CDR1 and CDR2 (germline): SQVTM, ANQGSEA. With V trimmed by 4 bases and J by 9 bases, 14 bases remained unmatched. The CDR3 contains 14 residues. The CDR3 loop is CSVVIVAGNEGQYF. CDR3 DNA sequence: TGCAGCGTTGTCATAGTAGCGGGGAATGAAGGGCAGTACTTC.

The CDR3 DNA reads as TGTGCCAGCAGTTACGCTAATACGCAGTATTTT. Its protein is CASSYANTQYF. The chain couples TRBV6-5 to TRBJ2-3; no firm D call. CDR1 MNHEY and CDR2 SVGAGI come from the germline V gene. This CDR3 is 11 amino acids long. V was cut by 2 bases and J by 7 bases, with 4 bases left in between.

With respect to this clone: At the DNA level, this CDR3 is encoded by other sequences in the same sample as well. V is TRBV5-1 and J is TRBJ1-2, with TRBD1 matching 8 bases. J was trimmed by 2 bases and V by 0 bases; bases with no gene match: 0. The CDR3 covers 14 residues. The germline CDR1 and CDR2 sequences are SGHRS and YFSETQ. This chain's CDR3 is CASSLGDRNYGYTF. The CDR3, as DNA: TGCGCCAGCAGCTTGGGGGACAGGAACTATGGCTACACCTTC.

The rearrangement links TRBV28 to TRBJ2-3, with TRBD1 identical over 11 bases. The trim removed 2 bases at V and 5 bases at J, leaving 3 bases unmatched. Germline V gene data show CDR1 as MDHEN and CDR2 as SYDVKM. The CDR3 contains 15 residues. Written as DNA, the CDR3 is TGTGCCAGCAGTTTAGGACAGGGGGCGCGAGATACGCAGTATTTT. Encoded protein: CASSLGQGARDTQYF.